Given below is one TCR beta chain in context. The record originates from a study of blood T cell repertoires in COVID-19. Study summary: Whether acute or convalescent, the COVID-19 samples came from the United States, Italy and Spain. Sample material is recorded as cDNA or gDNA derived from T cells, B-cell-depleted T cells, or PBMCs.

Within 2 weeks before study entry, exposed participants met a COVID-19 case. In the source study's methods: Nucleated cell counts were estimated from reference gene primer amplification. Assay used: immunoSEQ multiplex PCR; TCRdb lists only in-frame clones, some missing. V, J and clone size derive from that table, while D and trimming were established from the DNA sequence. The data contain fewer than 250,000 clones, roughly 88% of them singletons. This sequence was found in a woman in her 30s who had been exposed to COVID-19. Sequencing was carried out using PBMCs or T cells enriched from blood (not recorded which).

Here the CDR3 DNA reads TGTGCCAGCAGTGAGGGACTGGGCCCACTCGAGCAGTACTTC. Amino acid sequence: CASSEGLGPLEQYF. The chain is built from TRBV6-2 or TRBV6-3 and TRBJ2-7, with D possibly TRBD2 on 6 matching bases. Trimming took 5 bases from V and 6 from J, leaving 17 bases between them. The CDR3 has 14 residues. Germline CDR1 reads MNHEY; CDR2 reads SVGEGT.